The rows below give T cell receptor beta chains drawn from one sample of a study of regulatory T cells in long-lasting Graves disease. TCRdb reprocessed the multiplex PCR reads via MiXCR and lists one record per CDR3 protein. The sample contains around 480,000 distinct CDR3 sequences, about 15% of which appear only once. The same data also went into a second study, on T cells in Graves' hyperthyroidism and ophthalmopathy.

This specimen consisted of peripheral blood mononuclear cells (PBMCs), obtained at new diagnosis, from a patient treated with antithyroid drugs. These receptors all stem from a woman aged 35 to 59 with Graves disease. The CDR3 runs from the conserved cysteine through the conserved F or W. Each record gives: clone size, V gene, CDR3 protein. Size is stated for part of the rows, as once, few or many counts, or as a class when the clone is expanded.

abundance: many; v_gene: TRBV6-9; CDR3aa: CASSYSGFDEKLFF
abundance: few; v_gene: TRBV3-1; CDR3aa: CASSQDPIAGNTIYF
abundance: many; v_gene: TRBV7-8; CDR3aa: CASSLGARNTEAFF
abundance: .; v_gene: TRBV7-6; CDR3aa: CASSLGRVGTAYGYTF
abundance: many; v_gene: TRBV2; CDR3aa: CASSAGQALGEQFF
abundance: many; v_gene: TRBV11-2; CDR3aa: CASSPAAGNTEAFF
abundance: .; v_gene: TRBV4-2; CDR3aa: CASSQDDSYSNQPQHF
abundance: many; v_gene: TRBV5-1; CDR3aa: CASSTGTGEGYGYTF
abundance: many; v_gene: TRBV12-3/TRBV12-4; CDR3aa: CASSSQGAGADTQYF
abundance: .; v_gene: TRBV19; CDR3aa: CASTSTGNTEAFF
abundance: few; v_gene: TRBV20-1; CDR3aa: CSAIGSYNSPLHF
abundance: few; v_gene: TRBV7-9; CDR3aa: CASSFTGPTGELFF
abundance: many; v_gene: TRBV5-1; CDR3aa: CASSPRPSGESEQYF
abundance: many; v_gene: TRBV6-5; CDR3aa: CASSYTDGSGGYTF
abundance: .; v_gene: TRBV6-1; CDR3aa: CASRPDLNQPQHF
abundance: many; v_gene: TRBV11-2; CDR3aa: CASSLRPRLAGGSYQETQYF
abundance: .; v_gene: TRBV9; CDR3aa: CASSVRPSTDTQYF
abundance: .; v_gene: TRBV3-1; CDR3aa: CASSLGARLGGEETQYF
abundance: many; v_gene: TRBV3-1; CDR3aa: CASSQETGAGELFF
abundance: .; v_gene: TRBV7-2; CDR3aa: CASSLVRAVSGNTIYF
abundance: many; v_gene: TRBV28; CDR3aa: CASSFLGDRGRGTEAFF
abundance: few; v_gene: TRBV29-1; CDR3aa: CSVDRGGNYGYTF